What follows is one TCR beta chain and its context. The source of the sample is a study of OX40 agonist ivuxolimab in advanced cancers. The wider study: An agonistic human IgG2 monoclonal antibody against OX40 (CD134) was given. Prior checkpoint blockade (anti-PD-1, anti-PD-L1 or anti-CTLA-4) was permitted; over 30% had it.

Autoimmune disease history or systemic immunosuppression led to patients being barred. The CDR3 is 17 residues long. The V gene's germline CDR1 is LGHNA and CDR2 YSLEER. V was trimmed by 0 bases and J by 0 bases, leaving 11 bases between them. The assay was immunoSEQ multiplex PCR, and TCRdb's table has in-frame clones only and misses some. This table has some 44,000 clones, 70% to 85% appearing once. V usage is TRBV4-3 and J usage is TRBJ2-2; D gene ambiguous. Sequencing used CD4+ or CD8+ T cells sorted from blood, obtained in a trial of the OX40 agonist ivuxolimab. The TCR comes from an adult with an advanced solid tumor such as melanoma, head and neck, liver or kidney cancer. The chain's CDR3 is CASSQDGEGPNTGELFF. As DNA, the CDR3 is TGCGCCAGCAGCCAAGACGGAGAAGGGCCGAACACCGGGGAGCTGTTTTTT.